This T cell receptor beta chain was recovered during a study of identical twins. Study-wide results and caveats: Zero-insertion results could be subject to partial confounding by invariant MAIT and iNKT cells. High-abundance cord blood beta clonotypes had fewer insertions; memory repertoires showed none. Beta out-of-frame twin sharing showed a weaker excess.

About this clonotype itself: Its specificity is not known.

The ends were cut back, 2 bases at V and 4 bases at J, with 11 bases in the middle. This CDR3 has 14 amino acids. Per the germline V gene, CDR1 is MNHNS and CDR2 is SASEGT. TCRdb re-derived calls from the 5' RACE reads in MiXCR, one entry per CDR3 protein. There are hundreds of thousands of distinct CDR3 sequences in the sample; roughly an eighth occur only once, and 1.5% to 2% lies in the top ten. This same sample was also part of a study on yellow fever vaccine responses in identical twins. That report adds: Each twin's T cell response to the vaccine was reported to look partly convergent and partly personalized.

The chain links TRBV6-1 to TRBJ1-2, with D perhaps TRBD1 (6 bases). The TCR sequence derives from a woman between 18 and 29 years old in good health. The sample taken for sequencing was PBMCs. The chain's CDR3 is CASSEQGRLYGYTF. For the CDR3, the DNA is TGTGCCAGCAGTGAACAGGGGCGCCTCTATGGCTACACCTTC.